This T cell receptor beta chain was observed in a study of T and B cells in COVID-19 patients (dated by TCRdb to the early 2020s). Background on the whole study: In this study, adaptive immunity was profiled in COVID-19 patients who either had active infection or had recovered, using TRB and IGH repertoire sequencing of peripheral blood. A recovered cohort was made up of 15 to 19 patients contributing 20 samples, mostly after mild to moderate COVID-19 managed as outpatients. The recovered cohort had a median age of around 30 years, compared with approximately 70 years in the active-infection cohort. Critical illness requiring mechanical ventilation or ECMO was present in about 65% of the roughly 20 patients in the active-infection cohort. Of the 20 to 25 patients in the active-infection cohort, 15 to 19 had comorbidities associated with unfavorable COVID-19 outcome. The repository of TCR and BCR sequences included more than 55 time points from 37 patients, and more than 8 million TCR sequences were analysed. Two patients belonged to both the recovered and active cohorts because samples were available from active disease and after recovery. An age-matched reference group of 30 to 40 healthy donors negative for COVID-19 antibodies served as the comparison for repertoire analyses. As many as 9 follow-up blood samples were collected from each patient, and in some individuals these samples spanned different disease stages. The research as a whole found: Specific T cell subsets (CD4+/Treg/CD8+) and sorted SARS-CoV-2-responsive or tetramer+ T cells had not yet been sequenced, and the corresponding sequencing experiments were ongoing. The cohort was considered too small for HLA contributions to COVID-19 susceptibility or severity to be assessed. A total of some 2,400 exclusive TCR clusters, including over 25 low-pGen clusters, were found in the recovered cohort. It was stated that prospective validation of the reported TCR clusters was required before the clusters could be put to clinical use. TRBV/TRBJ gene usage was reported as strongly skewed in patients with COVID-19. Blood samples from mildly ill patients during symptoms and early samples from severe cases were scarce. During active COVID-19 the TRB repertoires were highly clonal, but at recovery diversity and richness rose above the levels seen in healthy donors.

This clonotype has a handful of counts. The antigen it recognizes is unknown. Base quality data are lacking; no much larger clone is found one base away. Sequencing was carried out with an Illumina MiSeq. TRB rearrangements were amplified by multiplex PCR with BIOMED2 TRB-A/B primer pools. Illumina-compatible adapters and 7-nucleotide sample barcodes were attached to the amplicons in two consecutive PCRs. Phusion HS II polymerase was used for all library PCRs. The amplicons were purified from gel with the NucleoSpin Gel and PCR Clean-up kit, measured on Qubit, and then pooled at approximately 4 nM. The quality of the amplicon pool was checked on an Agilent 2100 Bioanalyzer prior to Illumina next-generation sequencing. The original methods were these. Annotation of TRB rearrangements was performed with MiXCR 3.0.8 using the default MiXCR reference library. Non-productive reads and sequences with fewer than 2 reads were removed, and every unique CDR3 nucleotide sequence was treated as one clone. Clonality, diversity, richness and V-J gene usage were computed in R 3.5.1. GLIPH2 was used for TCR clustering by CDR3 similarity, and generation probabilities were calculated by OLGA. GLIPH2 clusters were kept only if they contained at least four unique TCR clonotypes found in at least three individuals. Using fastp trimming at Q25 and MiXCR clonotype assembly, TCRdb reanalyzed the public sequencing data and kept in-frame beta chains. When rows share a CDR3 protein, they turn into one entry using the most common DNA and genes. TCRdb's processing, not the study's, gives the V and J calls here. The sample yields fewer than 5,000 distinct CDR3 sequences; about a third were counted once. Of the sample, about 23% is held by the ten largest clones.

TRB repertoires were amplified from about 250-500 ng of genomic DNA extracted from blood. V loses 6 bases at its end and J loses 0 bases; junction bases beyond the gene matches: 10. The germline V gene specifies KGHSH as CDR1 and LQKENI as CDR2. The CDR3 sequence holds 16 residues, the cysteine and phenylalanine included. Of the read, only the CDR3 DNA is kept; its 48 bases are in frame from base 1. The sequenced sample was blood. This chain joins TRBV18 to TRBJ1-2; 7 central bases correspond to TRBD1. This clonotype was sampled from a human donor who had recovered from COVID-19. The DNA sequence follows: TGTGCCAGCTCCCCTGTACAGGGGAGCGCTAACTATGGCTACACCTTC. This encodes CASSPVQGSANYGYTF.